This T cell receptor (beta chain) was recorded in a study of cytomegalovirus exposure and HLA in healthy donors. Study outcomes and limitations: Reportedly, diagnosis of cytomegalovirus status by the classifier showed high specificity and sensitivity. The study recorded 164 TCR beta chains that were cytomegalovirus-associated. The authors excluded some V segments, including TRBV6-2 and TRBV6-3, as indistinguishable.

Comment on this clone: Its target is not known.

Germline assignment: CDR1 MNHEY and CDR2 SMNVEV (reference sequence). Deletions cut 6 bases from V and 2 bases from J, with 14 bases between. The CDR3 is 16 amino acids. The study ran its PCR with 60 Vbeta and 13 Jbeta primers. Generated by immunoSEQ multiplex PCR, the TCRdb table keeps only in-frame clones and is missing some. The table lists some 150,000 clones, roughly three quarters of them singletons. Healthy bone marrow donors made up the donors. The chain carries TRBV27 and TRBJ2-6; a possible D gene is TRBD2 (7 bases). The sequence came from a man aged 25-45 years in good health and CMV-seropositive. Input material: PBMCs. This CDR3 reads CASRTAGATGANVLTF. The CDR3 coding sequence is TGTGCCAGCAGGACCGCGGGGGCCACTGGGGCCAACGTCCTGACTTTC.